Shown below are 16 T cell receptor beta chains from a single sample sequenced in a study of beta chain features in type 1 diabetes. Reverse transcription of all isolated RNA meant that expressed TCRB transcripts were sequenced. Assay: immunoSEQ multiplex PCR; the TCRdb copy retains only in-frame clones and omits some. The top ten hold 0.019% of the sample, which has 350,000 to 450,000 clones, about 15% seen once. The sample was naive CD4+ T cells from blood. The receptor source for this set is a woman aged 18 to 35 in good health.

Only a few counts were recorded for this clone. The gene calls are TRBV7-9 and TRBJ2-7; the D is unclear. Germline V CDR1 and CDR2: SEHNR, FQNEAQ (reference sequence). This CDR3 has 11 amino acids. Trimming pared 5 bases from V and 9 bases from J, leaving 11 bases between. The CDR3 here is CASSIYWAQYF. DNA of the CDR3: TGTGCCAGCAGCATCTACTGGGCGCAGTACTTC.

This chain uses TRBV7-2 with TRBJ1-2; D is perhaps TRBD1 (5 bases). The V end lost 6 bases, the J end lost 0 bases, and 17 bases lay between the germline ends. The CDR3 runs 16 residues. Per the germline V gene, CDR1 is SGHTA and CDR2 is FQGNSA. CDR3 bases: TGTGCCAGCAGAGCCTTAGGGGCAAAAGCTAACTATGGCTACACCTTC. This translates into CASRALGAKANYGYTF.

This clone was counted a few times. The CDR3 sequence: CASSRPTSPNEQFF. DNA of the CDR3: TGTGCCAGCAGTCGTCCGACTAGTCCCAATGAGCAGTTCTTC. J is TRBJ2-1 and V is TRBV27; D might be TRBD2 (6 bases). The germline V gene has CDR1 MNHEY and CDR2 SMNVEV (reference sequence). The CDR3 spans 14 residues. Trimming cost V 5 bases and J 6 bases, with 14 bases left between them.

Here the CDR3 DNA reads TGTGCCAGCAGCTTGGTACTAGCGCACACAGATACGCAGTATTTT. As protein: CASSLVLAHTDTQYF. The chain joins TRBV5-4 to TRBJ2-3, with 7 bases lining up with TRBD2. The V gene end was trimmed by 0 bases and the J gene end by 2 bases; junction bases not matched to a gene: 3. This CDR3 has 15 amino acids. In germline, CDR1 is SGHNT, CDR2 YYREEE (reference sequence).

The sample holds a few counts of this clone. V and J are TRBV30 and TRBJ2-7, with D possibly being TRBD1 (5 bases). V was cut by 0 bases and J by 2 bases, with 8 bases left in between. Germline V gene sequence: CDR1 GTSNPN, CDR2 SVGIG (reference sequence). This CDR3 contains 13 residues. The CDR3, as DNA: TGTGCCTGGAGTGTACAGGCGACCTACGAGCAGTACTTC. Residues: CAWSVQATYEQYF.

The CDR3 bases are TGTGCCAGCAGCCCGAGGGTAGTAGCCAAAAACATTCAGTACTTC. Translating it yields CASSPRVVAKNIQYF. The chain combines TRBV5-6 with TRBJ2-4; weak D call: TRBD2 (5 bases). The CDR3 is 15 residues long. Deletions cut 4 bases from V and 0 bases from J, with 11 bases between. CDR1 SGHDT and CDR2 YYEEEE come from the germline V gene.

In this sample, this clone turned up a few times. The chain carries TRBV4-1 and TRBJ2-5, with TRBD2 identical over 7 bases. Trimming at V came to 3 bases and at J to 5 bases, leaving 3 bases not matched to a gene. CDR3 size: 13 residues. The V gene's germline CDR1 is MGHRA and CDR2 YSYEKL. CDR3 in amino acids: CASSQREYETQYF. CDR3 sequence (DNA): TGCGCCAGCAGCCAGCGGGAGTATGAGACCCAGTACTTC.

Only a few counts were recorded for this clone. The V gene is TRBV7-6, the J gene TRBJ2-5; D unresolved. The CDR3 contains 14 residues. Trimming left V 1 base short and J 0 bases short, with 6 bases between. Germline V gives CDR1 SGHVS, CDR2 FNYEAQ. CDR3 protein: CASSLVGYQETQYF. The CDR3 DNA is TGTGCCAGCAGCTTAGTTGGCTACCAAGAGACCCAGTACTTC.

This clone was detected a few times. The chain links TRBV27 to TRBJ1-5; D call uncertain. The V end was cut by 3 bases, the J end by 4 bases, with 10 bases between. The germline V gene has CDR1 MNHEY and CDR2 SMNVEV (reference sequence). CDR3 size: 14 residues. The CDR3 region is CASSFNGGNQPQHF. CDR3 sequence (DNA): TGTGCCAGCAGTTTTAACGGCGGTAATCAGCCCCAGCATTTT.

CDR3 in amino acids: CAWREGAGYTF. The CDR3 coding sequence is TGTGCCTGGAGAGAAGGGGCCGGCTACACCTTC. This sequence joins TRBV30 and TRBJ1-2; D is perhaps TRBD1 (5 bases). The V gene lost 3 bases and the J gene lost 8 bases, with 10 bases spanning the gap. CDR1 GTSNPN and CDR2 SVGIG come from the germline V gene (reference sequence). CDR3 length: 11 amino acids.

This chain joins TRBV5-4 and TRBJ2-3; unclear D gene. V shed 1 base and J shed 6 bases, with 9 bases lying between them. The CDR3 has 13 residues. Germline loops: CDR1 SGHNT, CDR2 YYREEE (reference sequence). CDR3 sequence: CASSLSVLDTQYF. DNA for the CDR3: TGTGCCAGCAGCTTGTCGGTGTTGGATACGCAGTATTTT.

In this sample, this clone turned up a few times. This rearrangement joins TRBV11-1 to TRBJ1-2; 8 nucleotides match TRBD1. Trimming cost V 5 bases and J 0 bases; bases outside gene matches: 5. Germline V gene lookup returns CDR1 SGHAT and CDR2 FQDESV (reference sequence). The CDR3 runs 15 residues. The CDR3 DNA follows: TGTGCCAGCAGCCGCGACAGGGGAGCTAACTATGGCTACACCTTC. Translation gives CASSRDRGANYGYTF.

The CDR3 nucleotides read TGTGCCTGGCAAGCGGGAGTTGACACCGGGGAGCTGTTTTTT. Its translation: CAWQAGVDTGELFF. The chain combines TRBV30 with TRBJ2-2; 8 bases agree with TRBD2. The CDR3 covers 14 residues. Germline CDR1 GTSNPN, CDR2 SVGIG (reference sequence). J was trimmed by 3 bases and V by 5 bases; bases with no gene match: 5. The entire variable domain, with the rest obtained from reference TRBV30 and TRBJ2-2, is as follows: SQTIHQWPATLVQPVGSPLSLECTVEGTSNPNLYWYRQAAGRGLQLLFYSVGIGQISSEVPQNLSASRPQDRQFILSSKKLLLSDSGFYLCAWQAGVDTGELFFGEGSRLTVL.

This clone occurred a few times. This CDR3 is CASSGGQGFYEQYF. CDR3 bases: TGTGCCAGCAGTGGGGGACAGGGGTTCTACGAGCAGTACTTC. V is TRBV25-1 and J is TRBJ2-7, with 10 positions matching TRBD1. The V gene's germline CDR1 is MGHDK and CDR2 SYGVNS. This CDR3 has 14 amino acids. The V gene end was trimmed by 4 bases and the J gene end by 3 bases; junction bases not matched to a gene: 3.

This clone has only a few counts. The genes are TRBV7-2 and TRBJ2-1; 13 bases agree with TRBD2. Germline CDR1 reads SGHTA; CDR2 reads FQGNSA. This CDR3 region has 15 residues. V shed 5 bases and J 8 bases; nucleotides not matched to a gene: 6. Here the CDR3 DNA reads TGTGCCAGCAGCCCCGGACTAGCGGGAGTTGATGAGCAGTTCTTC. Its translation: CASSPGLAGVDEQFF.

This clone appeared a few times. The rearrangement uses TRBV18 and TRBJ2-7, with D possibly TRBD2 on 5 matching bases. The germline CDR1 and CDR2 sequences are KGHSH and LQKENI. V was cut by 4 bases and J by 3 bases, with 10 bases left in between. This CDR3 region has 13 residues. Here the CDR3 reads CASSRTAIYEQYF. Written as DNA, the CDR3 is TGTGCCAGCTCACGGACTGCAATCTACGAGCAGTACTTC.